Each of the 11 T cell receptor beta chains below was sequenced from the same sample in a study of CD8 T cells in ankylosing spondylitis (dated by TCRdb to 2016 to 2017). To prepare the library, 5' RACE was applied. Sequenced on an Illumina HiSeq 2500. TCRdb redid the processing of the public reads, applying fastp at Q25 and MiXCR, and retained in-frame beta chains. Under each unique CDR3 protein, matching rows form one entry showing the most common genes and DNA. The sample includes 84,000 or so distinct CDR3 sequences, with 27% observed a single time. The ten largest make up around 60% of the sample. What was sequenced was blood, either unsorted or a sorted T cell fraction (not recorded which). Receptor source: a male donor with ankylosing spondylitis or in good health (not recorded which).

The chain uses TRBV5-1 and TRBJ1-2, with a weak D call TRBD1 (5 bases). From germline, CDR1 is SGHRS and CDR2 YFSETQ. V dropped 4 bases and J dropped 3 bases, with 10 bases sitting between them. The CDR3 spans 13 residues. Here the CDR3 DNA reads TGCGCCAGCAGCCGGGACGGTGACTATGGCTACACCTTC. This codes for CASSRDGDYGYTF. Using reference TRBV5-1 and TRBJ1-2 for the parts outside the CDR3, the full variable domain is KAGVTQTPRYLIKTRGQQVTLSCSPISGHRSVSWYQQTPGQGLQFLFEYFSETQRNKGNFPGRFSGRQFSNSRSEMNVSTLELGDSALYLCASSRDGDYGYTFGSGTRLTVV.

This chain connects TRBV18 to TRBJ1-5, with 8 bases matching TRBD1. CDR1 KGHSH and CDR2 LQKENI come from the germline V gene. V shed 5 bases and J 6 bases; nucleotides not matched to a gene: 6. This CDR3 is 14 amino acids long. This CDR3 is CASSSGGWGQPQHF. The CDR3 region has the DNA TGTGCCAGCTCATCAGGGGGCTGGGGTCAGCCCCAGCATTTT.

This clonotype was observed a few times. The rearrangement uses TRBV18 and TRBJ1-5; no clear D. V lost 0 bases and J lost 0, with 6 bases in between. The CDR3 extends over 15 amino acids. Germline CDR1 and CDR2: KGHSH and LQKENI. The CDR3 is CASSPPGGSNQPQHF. As DNA, the CDR3 is TGTGCCAGCTCACCACCCGGCGGTAGCAATCAGCCCCAGCATTTT.

In this sample, this clonotype turned up a few times. The chain uses TRBV12-3 or TRBV12-4 and TRBJ2-2; the D is unclear. The V gene lost 2 bases and the J gene lost 0 bases, with 4 bases spanning the gap. The CDR3 totals 14 residues. CDR3 sequence: CASSLWSNTGELFF. The CDR3 DNA is TGTGCCAGCAGTTTATGGTCGAACACCGGGGAGCTGTTTTTT.

This clonotype was observed a handful of times. The chain recombines TRBV20-1 with TRBJ2-2, with TRBD1 matching 7 bases. The length of the CDR3 is 17 residues. V lost 0 bases to trimming and J lost 7 bases; unmatched junction nucleotides: 14. Germline-derived CDR1 and CDR2 are DFQATT and SNEGSKA (reference sequence). CDR3 sequence reads: CSARDERSTGVDGELFF. CDR3 nucleotides: TGCAGTGCTAGAGACGAAAGGTCTACAGGGGTGGACGGGGAGCTGTTTTTT.

This clonotype showed up just a few times. The rearrangement joins TRBV12-3 or TRBV12-4 to TRBJ1-1; D possibly corresponds to TRBD1 (6 bases). The CDR3 loop spans 13 amino acids. The V gene lost 7 bases and the J gene lost 1 base, with 10 bases spanning the gap. The CDR3 DNA reads TGTGCCAGCACCCCGGACAGGAACACTGAAGCTTTCTTT. Protein sequence: CASTPDRNTEAFF.

V and J are TRBV12-3 or TRBV12-4 and TRBJ1-5, with D possibly TRBD1 on 5 matching bases. The germline V and J ends were trimmed by 6 bases and 7 bases, with 16 bases remaining between them. The CDR3 extends over 14 amino acids. CDR3 coding DNA: TGTGCCAGCAGCCCGCCACAGGTAGGGCAGCCCCAGCATTTT. Translation: CASSPPQVGQPQHF.

The chain employs TRBV24-1 and TRBJ2-3; D is possibly TRBD1 (6 bases). This CDR3 spans 15 amino acids. Per the germline V gene, CDR1 is KGHDR and CDR2 is SFDVKD. V gave up 9 bases and J gave up 2 bases, with 17 bases separating them. The CDR3, as DNA: TGTGCCACCTGTCAGGGGCAGCGAAACACAGATACGCAGTATTTT. Protein: CATCQGQRNTDTQYF.

This clonotype was found a few times. The J gene is TRBJ2-1, the V gene TRBV12-3 or TRBV12-4; 13 nucleotides align to TRBD2. V was clipped by 5 bases and J by 8 bases; unmatched bases: 6. The CDR3 length is 15 residues. The CDR3 DNA is TGTGCCAGCAGTCCAAGGACTAGCGGGGGTGATGAGCAGTTCTTC. It yields the protein CASSPRTSGGDEQFF.

This sequence joins TRBV5-4 and TRBJ2-2, with D hard to call. The germline V gene encodes CDR1 SGHNT and CDR2 YYREEE (reference sequence). V lost 3 bases to trimming and J lost 8 bases, with 14 bases between them. The CDR3 extends over 14 amino acids. CDR3: CASSSRLNPGELFF. Here the CDR3 DNA reads TGTGCCAGCAGCTCACGACTCAATCCTGGGGAGCTGTTTTTT.

The table lists this clonotype with many counts. V usage is TRBV20-1 and J usage is TRBJ2-7; 8 positions match TRBD1. V lost 3 bases to trimming and J lost 5 bases; unmatched junction nucleotides: 6. CDR1 and CDR2 (germline): DFQATT, SNEGSKA (reference sequence). The CDR3 spans 13 residues. The CDR3 spells CSASWTGINEQYV. The CDR3 DNA reads as TGCAGTGCTAGTTGGACAGGGATAAACGAGCAGTACGTC.